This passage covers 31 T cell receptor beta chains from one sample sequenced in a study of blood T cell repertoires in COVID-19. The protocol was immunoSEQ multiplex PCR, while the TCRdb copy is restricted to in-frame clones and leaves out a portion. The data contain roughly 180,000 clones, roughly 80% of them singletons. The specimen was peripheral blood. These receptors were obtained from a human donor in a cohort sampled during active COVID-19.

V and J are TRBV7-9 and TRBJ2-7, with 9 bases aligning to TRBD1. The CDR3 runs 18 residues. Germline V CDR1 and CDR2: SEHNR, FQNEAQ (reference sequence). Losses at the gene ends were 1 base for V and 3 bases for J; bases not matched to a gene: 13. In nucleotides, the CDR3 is TGTGCCAGCAGCTTAGTAGAAACCGGGACAGGGAAGGGCTACGAGCAGTACTTC. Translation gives CASSLVETGTGKGYEQYF.

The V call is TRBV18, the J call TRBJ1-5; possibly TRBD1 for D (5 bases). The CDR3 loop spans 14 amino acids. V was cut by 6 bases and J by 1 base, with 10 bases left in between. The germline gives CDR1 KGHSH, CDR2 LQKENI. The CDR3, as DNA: TGTGCCAGCTCTCTAGGGGTGAGCAATCAGCCCCAGCATTTT. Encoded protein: CASSLGVSNQPQHF.

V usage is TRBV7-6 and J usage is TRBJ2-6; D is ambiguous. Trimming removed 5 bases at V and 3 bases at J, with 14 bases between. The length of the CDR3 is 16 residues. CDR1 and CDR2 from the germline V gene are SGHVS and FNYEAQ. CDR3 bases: TGTGCCAGCAGCCGTGGTGCGCTCGGTGGGGCCAACGTCCTGACTTTC. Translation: CASSRGALGGANVLTF.

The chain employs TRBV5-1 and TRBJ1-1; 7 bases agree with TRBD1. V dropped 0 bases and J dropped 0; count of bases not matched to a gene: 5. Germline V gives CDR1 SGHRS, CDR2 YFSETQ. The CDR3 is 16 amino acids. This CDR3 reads CASSLEGGTVNTEAFF. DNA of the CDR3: TGCGCCAGCAGCTTGGAGGGTGGGACAGTGAACACTGAAGCTTTCTTT.

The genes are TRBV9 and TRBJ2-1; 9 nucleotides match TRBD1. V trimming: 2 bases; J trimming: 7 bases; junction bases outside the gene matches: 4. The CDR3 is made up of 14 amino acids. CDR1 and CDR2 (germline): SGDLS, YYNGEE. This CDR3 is CASSVSGQGNEQFF. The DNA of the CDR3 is TGTGCCAGCAGCGTTTCCGGACAGGGGAATGAGCAGTTCTTC.

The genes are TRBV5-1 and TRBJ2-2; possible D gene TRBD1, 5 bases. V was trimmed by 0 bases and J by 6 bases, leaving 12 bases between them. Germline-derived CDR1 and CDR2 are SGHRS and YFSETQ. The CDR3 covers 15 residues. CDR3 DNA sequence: TGCGCCAGCAGCTTGGGGACACTGTCTTCCGGGGAGCTGTTTTTT. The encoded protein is CASSLGTLSSGELFF.

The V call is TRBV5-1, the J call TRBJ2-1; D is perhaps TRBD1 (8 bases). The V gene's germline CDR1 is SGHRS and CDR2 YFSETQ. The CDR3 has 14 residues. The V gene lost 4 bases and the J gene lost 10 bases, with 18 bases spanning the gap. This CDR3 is CASSPAGQVPEQFF. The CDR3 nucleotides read TGCGCCAGCAGCCCAGCGGGACAGGTACCCGAGCAGTTCTTC.

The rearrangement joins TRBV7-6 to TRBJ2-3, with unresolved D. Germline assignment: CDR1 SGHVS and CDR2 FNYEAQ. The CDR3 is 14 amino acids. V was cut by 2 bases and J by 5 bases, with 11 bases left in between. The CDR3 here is CASSLSAPGDTQYF. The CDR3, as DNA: TGTGCCAGCAGCTTATCTGCCCCGGGAGATACGCAGTATTTT. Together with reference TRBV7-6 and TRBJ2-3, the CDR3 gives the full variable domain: GAGVSQSPRYKVTKRGQDVALRCDPISGHVSLYWYRQALGQGPEFLTYFNYEAQQDKSGLPNDRFSAERPEGSISTLTIQRTEQRDSAMYRCASSLSAPGDTQYFGPGTRLTVL.

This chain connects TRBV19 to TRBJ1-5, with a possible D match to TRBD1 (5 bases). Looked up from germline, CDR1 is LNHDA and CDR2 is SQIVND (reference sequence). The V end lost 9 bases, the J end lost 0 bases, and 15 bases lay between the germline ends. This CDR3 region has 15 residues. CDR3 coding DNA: TGTGCCAGCCTCCCGGGGACTGCTAGCAATCAGCCCCAGCATTTT. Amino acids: CASLPGTASNQPQHF.

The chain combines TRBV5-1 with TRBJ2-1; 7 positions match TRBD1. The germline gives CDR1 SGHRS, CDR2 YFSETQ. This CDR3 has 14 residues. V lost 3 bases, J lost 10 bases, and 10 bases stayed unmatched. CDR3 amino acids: CASSSYGDRDEQFF. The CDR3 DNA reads TGCGCCAGCAGCTCTTATGGAGACAGGGACGAGCAGTTCTTC.

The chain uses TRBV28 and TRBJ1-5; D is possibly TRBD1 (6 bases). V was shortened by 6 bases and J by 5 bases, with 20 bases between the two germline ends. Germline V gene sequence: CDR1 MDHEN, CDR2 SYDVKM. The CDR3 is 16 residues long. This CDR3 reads CASSSPGGGGYQPQHF. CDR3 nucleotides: TGTGCCAGCAGCTCCCCGGGGGGCGGAGGCTATCAGCCCCAGCATTTT.

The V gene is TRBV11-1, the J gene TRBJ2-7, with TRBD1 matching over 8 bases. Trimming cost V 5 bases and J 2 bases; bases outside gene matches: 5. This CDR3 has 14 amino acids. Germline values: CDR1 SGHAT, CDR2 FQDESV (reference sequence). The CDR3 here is CASSPGQETYEQYF. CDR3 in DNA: TGTGCCAGCAGCCCGGGACAGGAGACCTACGAGCAGTACTTC.

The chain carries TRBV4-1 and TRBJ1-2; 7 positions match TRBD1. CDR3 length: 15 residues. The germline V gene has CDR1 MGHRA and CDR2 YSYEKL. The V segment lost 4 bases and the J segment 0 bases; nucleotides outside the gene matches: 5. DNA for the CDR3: TGCGCCAGCAGCCTAGAGGGGGCCCCTAACTATGGCTACACCTTC. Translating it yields CASSLEGAPNYGYTF.

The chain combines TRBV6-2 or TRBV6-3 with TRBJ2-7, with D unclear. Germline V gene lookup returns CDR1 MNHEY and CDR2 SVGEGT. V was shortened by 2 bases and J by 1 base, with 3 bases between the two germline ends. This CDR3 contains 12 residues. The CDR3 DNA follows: TGTGCCAGCAGTTACCGTTCCTACGAGCAGTACTTC. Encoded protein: CASSYRSYEQYF.

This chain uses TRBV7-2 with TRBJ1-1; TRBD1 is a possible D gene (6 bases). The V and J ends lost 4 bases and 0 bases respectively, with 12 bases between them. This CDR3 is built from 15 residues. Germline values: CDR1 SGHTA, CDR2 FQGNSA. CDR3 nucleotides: TGTGCCAGCAGCTGGGACAACCACATGAACACTGAAGCTTTCTTT. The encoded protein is CASSWDNHMNTEAFF.

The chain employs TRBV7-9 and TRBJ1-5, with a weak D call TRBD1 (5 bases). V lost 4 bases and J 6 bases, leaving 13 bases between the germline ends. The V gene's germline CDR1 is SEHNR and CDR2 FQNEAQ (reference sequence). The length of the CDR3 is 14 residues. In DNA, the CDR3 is TGTGCCAGCAGCTCCCCAGGGCTAGGTCAGCCCCAGCATTTT. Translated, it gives CASSSPGLGQPQHF.

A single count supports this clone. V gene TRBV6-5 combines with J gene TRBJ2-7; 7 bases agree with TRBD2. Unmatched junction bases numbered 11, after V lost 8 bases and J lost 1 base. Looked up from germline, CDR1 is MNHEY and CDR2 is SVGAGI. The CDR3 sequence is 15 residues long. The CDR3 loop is CASVILAGESYEQYF. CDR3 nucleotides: TGTGCCAGCGTTATATTGGCGGGGGAGTCCTACGAGCAGTACTTC.

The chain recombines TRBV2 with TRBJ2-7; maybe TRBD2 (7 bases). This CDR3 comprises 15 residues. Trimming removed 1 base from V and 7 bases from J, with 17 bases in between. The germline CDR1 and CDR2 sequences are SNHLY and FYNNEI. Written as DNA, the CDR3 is TGTGCCAGCAGTGAAGGGTTAGGGGGGGTTTGGGAGCAGTACTTC. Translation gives CASSEGLGGVWEQYF. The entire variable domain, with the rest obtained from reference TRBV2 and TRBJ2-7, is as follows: EPEVTQTPSHQVTQMGQEVILRCVPISNHLYFYWYRQILGQKVEFLVSFYNNEISEKSEIFDDQFSVERPDGSNFTLKIRSTKLEDSAMYFCASSEGLGGVWEQYFGPGTRLTVT.

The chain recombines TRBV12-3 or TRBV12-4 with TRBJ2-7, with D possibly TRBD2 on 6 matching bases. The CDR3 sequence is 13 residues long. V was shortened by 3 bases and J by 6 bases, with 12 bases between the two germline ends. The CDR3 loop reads CASSLGGSREQYF. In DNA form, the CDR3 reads TGTGCCAGCAGTTTGGGGGGAAGCCGCGAGCAGTACTTC.

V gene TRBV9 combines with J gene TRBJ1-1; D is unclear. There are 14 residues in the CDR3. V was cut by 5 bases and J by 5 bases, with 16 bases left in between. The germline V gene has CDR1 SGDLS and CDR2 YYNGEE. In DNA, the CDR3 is TGTGCCAGCAGACCGACGGGGAGTAGGACTGAAGCTTTCTTT. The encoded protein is CASRPTGSRTEAFF.

The CDR3 here is CASSPRGGNNEQFF. DNA for the CDR3: TGTGCCAGCTCACCACGCGGGGGAAACAATGAGCAGTTCTTC. The chain combines TRBV18 with TRBJ2-1; 7 bases line up with TRBD2. In germline, CDR1 is KGHSH, CDR2 LQKENI. The V gene end was trimmed by 1 base and the J gene end by 5 bases; junction bases not matched to a gene: 2. CDR3 size: 14 residues.

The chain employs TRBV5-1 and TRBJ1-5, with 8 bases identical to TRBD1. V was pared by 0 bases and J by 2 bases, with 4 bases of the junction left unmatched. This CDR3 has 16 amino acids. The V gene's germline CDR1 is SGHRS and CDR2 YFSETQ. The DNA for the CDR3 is TGCGCCAGCAGCTTGGAGGTGACAGGGGGCAATCAGCCCCAGCATTTT. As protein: CASSLEVTGGNQPQHF.

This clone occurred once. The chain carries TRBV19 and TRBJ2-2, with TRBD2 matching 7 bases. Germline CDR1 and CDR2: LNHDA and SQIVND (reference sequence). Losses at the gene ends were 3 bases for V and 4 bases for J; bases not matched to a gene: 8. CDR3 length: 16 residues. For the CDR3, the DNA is TGTGCCAGTAGTATCCCCGCAGCGGGGTTCACCGGGGAGCTGTTTTTT. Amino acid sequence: CASSIPAAGFTGELFF.

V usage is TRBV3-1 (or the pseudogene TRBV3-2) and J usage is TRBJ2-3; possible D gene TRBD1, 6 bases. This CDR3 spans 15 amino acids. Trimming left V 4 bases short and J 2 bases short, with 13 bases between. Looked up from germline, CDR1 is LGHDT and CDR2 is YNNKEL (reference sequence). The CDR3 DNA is TGTGCCAGCAGCCCCCGGCAGGGGAACACAGATACGCAGTATTTT. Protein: CASSPRQGNTDTQYF.

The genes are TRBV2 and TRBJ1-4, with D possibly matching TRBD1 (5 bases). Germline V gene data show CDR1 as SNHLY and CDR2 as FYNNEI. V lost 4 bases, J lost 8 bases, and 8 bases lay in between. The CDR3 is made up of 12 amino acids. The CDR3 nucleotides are TGTGCCAGCAGTGTCGGGGGGGAAAAACTGTTTTTT. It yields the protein CASSVGGEKLFF.

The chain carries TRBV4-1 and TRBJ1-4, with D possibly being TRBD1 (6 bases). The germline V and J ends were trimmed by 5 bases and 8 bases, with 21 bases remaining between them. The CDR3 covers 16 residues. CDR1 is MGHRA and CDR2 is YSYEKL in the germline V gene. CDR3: CASSFSRGGREEKLFF. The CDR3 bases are TGCGCCAGCAGCTTCTCTCGGGGGGGCCGGGAGGAAAAACTGTTTTTT.

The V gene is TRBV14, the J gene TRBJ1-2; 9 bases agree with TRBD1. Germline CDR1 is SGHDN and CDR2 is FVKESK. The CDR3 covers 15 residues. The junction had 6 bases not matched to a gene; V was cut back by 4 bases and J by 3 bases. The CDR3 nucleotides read TGTGCCAGCAGCCGTCCTTGGGACAGGGACTATGGCTACACCTTC. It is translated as CASSRPWDRDYGYTF.

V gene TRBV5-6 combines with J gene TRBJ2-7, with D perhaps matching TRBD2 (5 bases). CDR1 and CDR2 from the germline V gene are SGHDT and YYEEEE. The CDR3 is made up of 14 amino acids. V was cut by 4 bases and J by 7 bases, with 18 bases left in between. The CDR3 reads CASSTLVRGGEQYF. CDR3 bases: TGTGCCAGCAGCACCCTAGTACGGGGTGGGGAGCAGTACTTC.

CDR3 nucleotides: TGTGCCAGCTCACCCTCGACTAGCGGTGGCGCAGATACGCAGTATTTT. Translated: CASSPSTSGGADTQYF. The V call is TRBV18, the J call TRBJ2-3; 9 bases align to TRBD2. The CDR3 covers 16 residues. CDR1 is KGHSH, CDR2 LQKENI, per germline. The ends lost 3 bases at V and 4 bases at J; junction bases unmatched: 8.

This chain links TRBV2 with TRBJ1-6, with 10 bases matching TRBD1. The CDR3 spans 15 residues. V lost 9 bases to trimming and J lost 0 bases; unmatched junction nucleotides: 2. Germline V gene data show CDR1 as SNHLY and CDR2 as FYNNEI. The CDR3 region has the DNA TGTGCCAGTGGGACAGGGGACTCCTATAATTCACCCCTCCACTTT. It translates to CASGTGDSYNSPLHF.

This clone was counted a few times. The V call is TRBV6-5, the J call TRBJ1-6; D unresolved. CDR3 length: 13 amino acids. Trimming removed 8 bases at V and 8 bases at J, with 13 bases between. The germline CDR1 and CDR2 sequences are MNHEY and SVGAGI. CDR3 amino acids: CASRSLADSPLHF. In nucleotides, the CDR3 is TGTGCCAGCCGAAGCCTTGCGGATTCACCCCTCCACTTT.